This T cell receptor (beta chain) appears in the sequencing data of a study of cytotoxic CD8 clonotypes in ibrutinib-treated CLL. Study background: Across samples, productive templates numbered 200,000 to 300,000 and productive rearrangements reached roughly 98,000 on average. Study-wide results and limits: The clonality went up when patients responded to ibrutinib and dropped back toward baseline at progression.

Germline CDR1 is MNHEY and CDR2 is SVGAGI. V lost 3 bases and J lost 1; bases outside the gene matches: 5. This CDR3 is 15 amino acids long. Points on this clone: Antigen: not known.

Profiled with immunoSEQ multiplex PCR; TCRdb holds only in-frame clones, not every one. The table lists about 140,000 clones, roughly 80% of them singletons. The rearrangement uses TRBV6-5 and TRBJ2-5; 7 nucleotides agree with TRBD1. This sequence originates from a human donor with chronic lymphocytic leukemia. The sequences come from PBMCs, collected after 12 months of ibrutinib treatment. CDR3 nucleotides: TGTGCCAGCAGTTATAATTACAGGGGCCAAGAGACCCAGTACTTC. Residues: CASSYNYRGQETQYF.